This T cell receptor (beta chain) was profiled in a study of CDR3 diversity in severe acne. Per the germline V gene, CDR1 is MNHEY and CDR2 is SVGEGT. V was pared by 10 bases and J by 2 bases, with 15 bases between. The CDR3 is 13 residues long. MiXCR, applied by TCRdb to the PCR reads, yields one record per CDR3 protein. The table records more than 85,000 distinct CDR3 sequences, about half of them present only once. The gene calls are TRBV6-2 or TRBV6-3 and TRBJ2-7; D ambiguous. Sequencing was performed on blood. The origin of this receptor is a male donor with severe acne vulgaris. In DNA, the CDR3 is TGTGCCACTTCCCTTACCCCCACCTACGAGCAGTACTTC. It codes for CATSLTPTYEQYF.